This is a list of T cell receptor beta chains from one sample in a study of blood T cell repertoires in COVID-19. Profiled with immunoSEQ multiplex PCR; TCRdb holds only in-frame clones, not every one. The profile shows 200,000 to 250,000 clones, around nine tenths of them singletons. Sequencing was performed on peripheral blood. The source of these receptors is a man aged 60 to 69 with COVID-19, enrolled during active disease. Both conserved end residues are part of each CDR3. Each record gives: clone size, D gene, J gene, CDR3 length, V gene, CDR3 DNA, CDR3 protein. A D gene is named only where the DNA matches it firmly. Rows may omit the clone size; those that give it use once, few, many or a size class.

NA	NA	TRBJ2-3	16	TRBV9	TGTGCCAGCAGCGTAGGGCGCAGGGAAAGCACAGATACGCAGTATTTT	CASSVGRRESTDTQYF
NA	NA	TRBJ1-3	15	TRBV27	TGTGCCAGCAGCCGCACTCGGCAGGGGCCTGACACCATATATTTT	CASSRTRQGPDTIYF
NA	NA	TRBJ1-5	13	TRBV18	TGTGCCAGCTCACCCAATACGGGGCAGCCCCAGCATTTT	CASSPNTGQPQHF
NA	NA	TRBJ1-2	15	TRBV27	TGTGCCAGCAGTTTAGCTGGGGCCACTAACTATGGCTACACCTTC	CASSLAGATNYGYTF
NA	NA	TRBJ1-3	14	TRBV4-1	TGCGCCAGCAGCCAAGATAGGGGTGTAGGCACCATATATTTT	CASSQDRGVGTIYF
NA	TRBD1	TRBJ1-1	15	TRBV7-8	TGTGCCAGCAGCAGACAGGGGGCCCTGAACACTGAAGCTTTCTTT	CASSRQGALNTEAFF
once	NA	TRBJ1-1	14	TRBV5-1	TGCGCCAGCAGCCCGGACTTTACGAACACTGAAGCTTTCTTT	CASSPDFTNTEAFF
NA	TRBD1	TRBJ2-7	14	TRBV27	TGTGCCAGCAGTGCCGGACAGGGGGCCTACGAGCAGTACTTC	CASSAGQGAYEQYF
NA	NA	TRBJ1-5	16	TRBV2	TGTGCCAGCAGAGGTATGGACACAGGTACTAATCAGCCCCAGCATTTT	CASRGMDTGTNQPQHF
NA	NA	TRBJ1-5	15	TRBV28	TGTGCCAGCAGTCTTCCGGGGGGGGCCGATCAGCCCCAGCATTTT	CASSLPGGADQPQHF
NA	TRBD1	TRBJ2-6	15	TRBV5-4	TGTGCCAGCAGCCAGGGGGCGCCTGGGGCCAACGTCCTGACTTTC	CASSQGAPGANVLTF
NA	NA	TRBJ1-5	14	TRBV5-6	TGTGCCAGCAGCTTGGCAGGAATTAATCAGCCCCAGCATTTT	CASSLAGINQPQHF
NA	TRBD1	TRBJ1-1	17	TRBV7-9	TGTGCCAGCAGCTTAGCCTTGACAGGGGGCGCAGACACTGAAGCTTTCTTT	CASSLALTGGADTEAFF
NA	TRBD1	TRBJ1-2	13	TRBV7-9	TGTGCCAGCACCCCACAGGGGAGGAATGGCTACACCTTC	CASTPQGRNGYTF
NA	TRBD1	TRBJ2-7	15	TRBV28	TGTGCCAGCAGGCCCACCGGGACAGGGGGCTACGAGCAGTACTTC	CASRPTGTGGYEQYF
NA	TRBD2	TRBJ2-1	15	TRBV11-3	TGTGCCAGCAGCAGCGGGACTAGCGGGAGGAATGAGCAGTTCTTC	CASSSGTSGRNEQFF
NA	TRBD2	TRBJ2-1	15	TRBV3-1/TRBV3-2	TGTGCCAGCAGCCAATTAGCTAGCGGGAGCGATGAGCAGTTCTTC	CASSQLASGSDEQFF
once	NA	TRBJ2-7	12	TRBV7-9	TGTGCCAGCAGCCCACGGGGCTACGAGCAGTACTTC	CASSPRGYEQYF
NA	TRBD1	TRBJ2-7	12	TRBV6-5	TGTGCCAGCAGAAAGACAGGGTACGAGCAGTACTTC	CASRKTGYEQYF
once	TRBD1	TRBJ2-7	15	TRBV5-1	TGCGCCAGCAGCTTGGTTAAGCAGGGGGCTCGCGAGCAGTACTTC	CASSLVKQGAREQYF
NA	TRBD1	TRBJ1-1	15	TRBV9	TGTGCCAGCAGCGAGGCAGGGGGCTGGAGTACTGAAGCTTTCTTT	CASSEAGGWSTEAFF
NA	TRBD2	TRBJ2-5	15	TRBV20-1	TGCAGTGCTAGTGTGGCGGGGGGGCTGGATGGGACCCAGTACTTC	CSASVAGGLDGTQYF
NA	NA	TRBJ1-1	15	TRBV6-5	TGTGCCAGCAGTTACCCTTACAGGGATAGCCCTGAAGCTTTCTTT	CASSYPYRDSPEAFF
NA	TRBD1	TRBJ2-7	14	TRBV7-3	TGTGCCAGCAGCTTAATAAGAGGGGGCGGCGAGCAGTACTTC	CASSLIRGGGEQYF
NA	NA	TRBJ2-1	13	TRBV20-1	TGCAGTGCTAGTCCACTCGCATACAATGAGCAGTTCTTC	CSASPLAYNEQFF
NA	NA	TRBJ2-5	15	TRBV4-1	TGCGCCAGCAGCCAAGGGCAGGCTCCCCAAGAGACCCAGTACTTC	CASSQGQAPQETQYF
NA	TRBD1	TRBJ1-1	18	TRBV19	TGTGCCAGTAGTATATCAAAAGGGGGCCCAAGGGGAGACACTGAAGCTTTCTTT	CASSISKGGPRGDTEAFF
NA	TRBD2	TRBJ2-1	15	TRBV28	TGTGCCAGCAGTCCCGGCCTAGCGGCGATCAATGAGCAGTTCTTC	CASSPGLAAINEQFF
NA	NA	TRBJ1-5	16	TRBV19	TGTGCCAGTAGTATGCGTCTGCAGGGGATTGGACAGCCCCAGCATTTT	CASSMRLQGIGQPQHF
NA	TRBD2	TRBJ2-1	12	TRBV6-1	TGTGCCAGCAGTGAATCTCGGCGGGGGAAGTTCTTC	CASSESRRGKFF
NA	TRBD2	TRBJ2-7	15	TRBV7-6	TGTGCCAGCAGTACCCTAGCGGGAGGACCCTACGAGCAGTACTTC	CASSTLAGGPYEQYF
NA	NA	TRBJ1-5	14	TRBV2	TGTGCCAGCAGTGAGTCTTCAGGGAATCAGCCCCAGCATTTT	CASSESSGNQPQHF
NA	NA	TRBJ2-7	14	TRBV11-2	TGTGCCAGCAGCCCCTCCCCCCCTTCCTACGAGCAGTACTTC	CASSPSPPSYEQYF
NA	TRBD1	TRBJ1-5	14	TRBV3-1/TRBV3-2	TGTGCCAGCAGTCGACAGGGAAGCAATCAGCCCCAGCATTTT	CASSRQGSNQPQHF
few	NA	TRBJ2-3	14	TRBV29-1	TGCAGCGTTGATCGCGGGGCAGGGCCAGATACGCAGTATTTT	CSVDRGAGPDTQYF
NA	NA	TRBJ2-7	13	TRBV4-1	TGCGCCAGCAGCCCTCGACAGTCCTACGAGCAGTACTTC	CASSPRQSYEQYF
once	NA	TRBJ2-7	15	TRBV7-7	TGTGCTAGCAGCTTAGATCTTACCTCCAGGTACGAGCAGTACTTC	CASSLDLTSRYEQYF
NA	TRBD1	TRBJ2-7	14	TRBV2	TGTGCCAGCAAGACCTACAGGGGATCCTACGAGCAGTACTTC	CASKTYRGSYEQYF
NA	NA	TRBJ1-1	13	TRBV18	TGTGCCAGCTCACCACAAGGGGTAACTGAAGCTTTCTTT	CASSPQGVTEAFF
few	NA	TRBJ2-1	16	TRBV19	TGTGCCAGTAGTTCAAGAGTTAGCGGCCCATACAATGAGCAGTTCTTC	CASSSRVSGPYNEQFF
NA	NA	TRBJ2-2	12	TRBV7-3	TGTGCCAGCAGCTTAGAGGCCGGGGAGCTGTTTTTT	CASSLEAGELFF
NA	NA	TRBJ1-1	14	TRBV27	TGTGCCAGCCGTCCGTTTAGGAGGAACACTGAAGCTTTCTTT	CASRPFRRNTEAFF
NA	NA	TRBJ2-7	13	TRBV11-2	TGTGCCAGCAGCTCCTACTCAGGGCTGGAGCAGTACTTC	CASSSYSGLEQYF
NA	TRBD2	TRBJ2-1	16	TRBV6-5	TGTGCCAGCAGTTACGCCCGGGGGGGCTCCTACAATGAGCAGTTCTTC	CASSYARGGSYNEQFF
NA	TRBD1	TRBJ1-2	15	TRBV9	TGTGCCAGCAGCAAACGACAGGGGGAGGGCTATGGCTACACCTTC	CASSKRQGEGYGYTF